Presented here are 28 T cell receptor beta chains from one specimen sequenced in a study of blood T cell repertoires in COVID-19. Data came from immunoSEQ multiplex PCR; TCRdb stores just in-frame clones and leaves some out. The sample yields more than 250,000 clones, 70% to 90% seen once. The sequenced material came from peripheral blood. The origin of the receptors is a woman aged 30 to 39 who had recovered from COVID-19.

CDR3 residues: CASSLGSGAYEQYF. CDR3 nucleotides: TGTGCCAGCAGCTTAGGCAGTGGTGCCTACGAGCAGTACTTC. This sequence joins TRBV7-9 and TRBJ2-7; D is ambiguous. Germline V CDR1 and CDR2: SEHNR, FQNEAQ (reference sequence). The CDR3 contains 14 residues. The ends were cut back, 1 base at V and 2 bases at J, with 9 bases in the middle.

CDR3 protein: CASSLVQTGGQGFSNEKLFF. The CDR3 region has the DNA TGTGCCAGCAGCTTAGTTCAGACTGGGGGACAGGGGTTTTCTAATGAAAAACTGTTTTTT. The rearrangement uses TRBV7-8 and TRBJ1-4; 10 bases are shared with TRBD1. J lost 3 bases, V lost 1 base, and 14 bases had no gene match. The germline gives CDR1 SGHVS, CDR2 FQNEAQ. This CDR3 comprises 20 residues.

CDR3: CAWSVLTGLNTEAFF. The DNA of the CDR3 is TGTGCCTGGAGTGTACTCACAGGGCTGAACACTGAAGCTTTCTTT. The genes are TRBV30 and TRBJ1-1, with D possibly being TRBD1 (6 bases). Germline lookup yields CDR1 GTSNPN and CDR2 SVGIG (reference sequence). Trimming pared 0 bases from V and 0 bases from J, leaving 11 bases between. This CDR3 is 15 amino acids long.

This chain uses TRBV2 with TRBJ2-5; 14 bases map to TRBD2. The CDR3 runs 15 residues. V was clipped by 6 bases and J by 6 bases; unmatched bases: 6. The germline gives CDR1 SNHLY, CDR2 FYNNEI. The CDR3 spells CASSRGTSGRKTQYF. The CDR3 DNA sequence: TGTGCCAGCAGCCGGGGGACTAGCGGGAGAAAGACCCAGTACTTC.

Only a few counts were recorded for this clone. The chain links TRBV11-2 to TRBJ2-5, with TRBD2 matching over 14 bases. CDR1 is SGHAT, CDR2 FQNNGV, per germline. The junction had 5 bases not matched to a gene; V was cut back by 4 bases and J by 4 bases. The length of the CDR3 is 16 residues. The CDR3 DNA follows: TGTGCCAGCAGCTCGCAGGGGACTAGCGGGGGAGAGACCCAGTACTTC. Encoded protein: CASSSQGTSGGETQYF.

The chain recombines TRBV11-2 with TRBJ1-4; tentatively, D is TRBD1 (5 bases). The germline CDR1 and CDR2 sequences are SGHAT and FQNNGV. The V and J ends lost 3 bases and 0 bases respectively, with 8 bases between them. The CDR3 has 15 amino acids. The CDR3 coding sequence is TGTGCCAGCAGCTTCCCAGGGACAACTAATGAAAAACTGTTTTTT. It yields the protein CASSFPGTTNEKLFF.

The rearrangement joins TRBV7-8 to TRBJ2-7; D unclear. Trimming shortened V by 7 bases and J by 1 base, and 14 bases separated the two germline ends. CDR3 length equals 14 residues. CDR1 SGHVS and CDR2 FQNEAQ come from the germline V gene. The CDR3 sequence: CASTRSERSYEQYF. CDR3 nucleotides: TGTGCCAGCACAAGATCCGAGAGGTCCTACGAGCAGTACTTC.

This chain joins TRBV16 and TRBJ1-2; 8 bases are a match to TRBD1. The ends lost 3 bases at V and 1 base at J; junction bases unmatched: 4. The germline V gene encodes CDR1 KGHSY and CDR2 FQNENV. The CDR3 loop spans 15 amino acids. CDR3: CASSQGTGLNYGYTF. CDR3 DNA sequence: TGTGCCAGCAGCCAGGGGACAGGACTTAACTATGGCTACACCTTC. Full variable domain (missing parts from reference TRBV16 and TRBJ1-2): GEEVAQTPKHLVRGEGQKAKLYCAPIKGHSYVFWYQQVLKNEFKFLISFQNENVFDETGMPKERFSAKCLPNSPCSLEIQATKLEDSAVYFCASSQGTGLNYGYTFGSGTRLTVV.

V and J are TRBV19 and TRBJ2-4, with TRBD1 matching 7 bases. Germline CDR1 LNHDA, CDR2 SQIVND (reference sequence). J lost 4 bases, V lost 1 base, and 7 bases had no gene match. CDR3 size: 16 residues. The CDR3 DNA follows: TGTGCCAGTAGTATAGGAGGGAGACAGGGTAAAAACATTCAGTACTTC. Encoded protein: CASSIGGRQGKNIQYF. Full variable domain (outside the CDR3, taken from reference TRBV19 and TRBJ2-4): DGGITQSPKYLFRKEGQNVTLSCEQNLNHDAMYWYRQDPGQGLRLIYYSQIVNDFQKGDIAEGYSVSREKKESFPLTVTSAQKNPTAFYLCASSIGGRQGKNIQYFGAGTRLSVL.

This chain uses TRBV19 with TRBJ1-1; D ambiguous. Germline loops: CDR1 LNHDA, CDR2 SQIVND (reference sequence). V was cut by 3 bases and J by 3 bases, with 5 bases left in between. This CDR3 comprises 12 residues. CDR3 sequence (DNA): TGTGCCAGTAGTATTGGGCACACTGAAGCTTTCTTT. It yields the protein CASSIGHTEAFF.

In its sample, this clone was seen a few times. The CDR3 reads CASRGFGAEAFF. CDR3 DNA sequence: TGCGCCAGCAGGGGGTTTGGGGCCGAAGCTTTCTTT. The J gene is TRBJ1-1, the V gene TRBV4-1, with TRBD1 as a possible D gene (5 bases). V was shortened by 6 bases and J by 8 bases, with 13 bases between the two germline ends. Germline assignment: CDR1 MGHRA and CDR2 YSYEKL. CDR3 size: 12 residues.

This clone was seen just once. The chain is built from TRBV19 and TRBJ2-7; perhaps TRBD1 as D (6 bases). This CDR3 has 13 residues. Looked up from germline, CDR1 is LNHDA and CDR2 is SQIVND (reference sequence). The V end was cut by 4 bases, the J end by 3 bases, with 10 bases between. The CDR3 nucleotides read TGTGCCAGTAGTACTACAGGGATCTACGAGCAGTACTTC. It yields the protein CASSTTGIYEQYF.

This chain uses TRBV13 with TRBJ2-7; 9 nucleotides match TRBD1. After removal of 4 bases from V and 2 bases from J, the junction contained 6 bases not matched to a gene. Germline V gene data show CDR1 as PRHDT and CDR2 as FYEKMQ (reference sequence). This CDR3 is built from 15 residues. CDR3 amino acids: CASSSGWDRAYEQYF. The CDR3 bases are TGTGCCAGCAGCTCTGGGTGGGACAGGGCCTACGAGCAGTACTTC. Together with reference TRBV13 and TRBJ2-7, the CDR3 gives the full variable domain: AAGVIQSPRHLIKEKRETATLKCYPIPRHDTVYWYQQGPGQDPQFLISFYEKMQSDKGSIPDRFSAQQFSDYHSELNMSSLELGDSALYFCASSSGWDRAYEQYFGPGTRLTVT.

In DNA, the CDR3 is TGTGCCAGCAGCTTGAGTTCAGGGGAAAAACTGTTTTTT. Amino acids: CASSLSSGEKLFF. The chain recombines TRBV5-6 with TRBJ1-4, with D possibly being TRBD1 (5 bases). V shed 1 base and J shed 8 bases, with 9 bases lying between them. The germline CDR1 and CDR2 sequences are SGHDT and YYEEEE. The CDR3 contains 13 residues.

The J gene is TRBJ2-7, the V gene TRBV12-3 or TRBV12-4; D might be TRBD2 (6 bases). The V and J ends lost 5 bases and 6 bases respectively, with 14 bases between them. This CDR3 region has 13 residues. The CDR3 nucleotides are TGTGCCAGCAGTCCGGGACTCCCCAGCGAGCAGTACTTC. The encoded protein is CASSPGLPSEQYF.

V usage is TRBV5-4 and J usage is TRBJ1-6; D is uncertain. CDR1 and CDR2 from the germline V gene are SGHNT and YYREEE (reference sequence). This CDR3 region has 11 residues. The ends were cut back, 10 bases at V and 10 bases at J, with 12 bases in the middle. In nucleotides, the CDR3 is TGTGCCGTTGGCTGGGAGTCACCCCTCCACTTT. Its translation is CAVGWESPLHF. The entire variable domain, with the rest obtained from reference TRBV5-4 and TRBJ1-6, is as follows: ETGVTQSPTHLIKTRGQQVTLRCSSQSGHNTVSWYQQALGQGPQFIFQYYREEENGRGNFPPRFSGLQFPNYSSELNVNALELDDSALYLCAVGWESPLHFGNGTRLTVT.

The chain is built from TRBV7-9 and TRBJ2-7, with D perhaps TRBD1 (5 bases). The CDR3 has 15 residues. Germline V gene sequence: CDR1 SEHNR, CDR2 FQNEAQ (reference sequence). Trimming left V 2 bases short and J 3 bases short, with 14 bases between. DNA for the CDR3: TGTGCCAGCAGCTTACCCGCAGGGCAAGGCTACGAGCAGTACTTC. It is translated as CASSLPAGQGYEQYF.

This chain links TRBV29-1 with TRBJ1-5, with D perhaps matching TRBD1 (5 bases). The germline CDR1 and CDR2 sequences are SQVTM and ANQGSEA. V lost 4 bases and J lost 4, with 14 bases in between. The CDR3 totals 14 residues. For the CDR3, the DNA is TGCAGCGTTGGGAGTCAGGGCTCTAATCAGCCCCAGCATTTT. Its protein is CSVGSQGSNQPQHF.

The V gene is TRBV7-9, the J gene TRBJ2-7, with 7 nucleotides matching TRBD2. From germline, CDR1 is SEHNR and CDR2 FQNEAQ (reference sequence). V shed 8 bases and J 5 bases; nucleotides not matched to a gene: 12. The CDR3 spans 14 residues. The CDR3 nucleotides are TGTGCCAGCGTCCTGTCCGGGGGGATAGACGAGCAGTACTTC. Translating it yields CASVLSGGIDEQYF.

The sample holds one count of this clone. In DNA form, the CDR3 reads TGTGCCAGCTCACCACGAAGGACTAGCTCGTCCTACAATGAGCAGTTCTTC. The encoded protein is CASSPRRTSSSYNEQFF. This chain connects TRBV18 to TRBJ2-1; 8 nucleotides line up with TRBD2. After removal of 1 base from V and 1 base from J, the junction contained 6 bases not matched to a gene. The germline V gene has CDR1 KGHSH and CDR2 LQKENI. The CDR3 totals 17 residues.

The chain has TRBV28 and TRBJ1-6, with no clear D. Per germline, CDR1 MDHEN and CDR2 SYDVKM. Trimming removed 2 bases from V and 4 bases from J, with 18 bases in between. The CDR3 has 18 residues. The CDR3 region is CASSLTKLLREYNSPLHF. Written as DNA, the CDR3 is TGTGCCAGCAGTTTAACTAAACTGCTTAGGGAGTATAATTCACCCCTCCACTTT. Full variable domain (missing parts from reference TRBV28 and TRBJ1-6): DVKVTQSSRYLVKRTGEKVFLECVQDMDHENMFWYRQDPGLGLRLIYFSYDVKMKEKGDIPEGYSVSREKKERFSLILESASTNQTSMYLCASSLTKLLREYNSPLHFGNGTRLTVT.

V usage is TRBV27 and J usage is TRBJ2-5, with 9 bases matching TRBD1. J was trimmed by 5 bases and V by 6 bases; bases with no gene match: 10. Germline V lookup: CDR1 MNHEY, CDR2 SMNVEV (reference sequence). CDR3 length equals 15 residues. CDR3 nucleotides: TGTGCCAGCAGCACCCACATACAGGGGGCGGAGACCCAGTACTTC. Protein sequence: CASSTHIQGAETQYF.

This clone was recorded only once. The chain carries TRBV2 and TRBJ2-7; weak D call: TRBD2 (6 bases). Germline assignment: CDR1 SNHLY and CDR2 FYNNEI. V was shortened by 8 bases and J by 2 bases, with 13 bases between the two germline ends. The CDR3 covers 13 residues. CDR3 region: CASAGSLTYEQYF. Written as DNA, the CDR3 is TGTGCCAGCGCCGGGAGCCTCACCTACGAGCAGTACTTC.

CDR3 sequence reads: CASSPRTGGSYNEQFF. The CDR3 DNA follows: TGTGCCAGCAGCCCACGGACAGGGGGCTCCTACAATGAGCAGTTCTTC. The chain combines TRBV7-2 with TRBJ2-1; 10 nucleotides match TRBD1. V dropped 5 bases and J dropped 0; count of bases not matched to a gene: 4. Germline lookup yields CDR1 SGHTA and CDR2 FQGNSA. CDR3 length: 16 residues. The whole variable domain, filled in from reference TRBV7-2 and TRBJ2-1, reads GAGVSQSPSNKVTEKGKDVELRCDPISGHTALYWYRQSLGQGLEFLIYFQGNSAPDKSGLPSDRFSAERTGGSVSTLTIQRTQQEDSAVYLCASSPRTGGSYNEQFFGPGTRLTVL.

The V gene is TRBV20-1, the J gene TRBJ2-3, with a possible D match to TRBD2 (6 bases). Germline CDR1 DFQATT, CDR2 SNEGSKA (reference sequence). The CDR3 has 10 amino acids. Deletions cut 6 bases from V and 6 bases from J, with 7 bases between. This CDR3 is CSAAGDTQYF. The CDR3 nucleotides are TGCAGTGCCGCGGGGGATACGCAGTATTTT.

This chain connects TRBV5-1 to TRBJ2-1; weak D call: TRBD1 (6 bases). Trimming removed 2 bases from V and 8 bases from J, with 11 bases in between. CDR3 length equals 13 residues. CDR1 is SGHRS and CDR2 is YFSETQ in the germline V gene. The CDR3 nucleotides read TGCGCCAGCAGCTTTACAGGGAACCATGAGCAGTTCTTC. Amino acids: CASSFTGNHEQFF. The whole variable domain, filled in from reference TRBV5-1 and TRBJ2-1, reads KAGVTQTPRYLIKTRGQQVTLSCSPISGHRSVSWYQQTPGQGLQFLFEYFSETQRNKGNFPGRFSGRQFSNSRSEMNVSTLELGDSALYLCASSFTGNHEQFFGPGTRLTVL.

This clone was seen only once. This chain uses TRBV6-5 with TRBJ1-2, with a weak D call TRBD1 (5 bases). CDR3 length: 14 amino acids. Trimming stripped 5 bases from V and 4 bases from J, with 14 bases between. Germline V gene data show CDR1 as MNHEY and CDR2 as SVGAGI. The CDR3 loop is CASSQPGLGYGYTF. In DNA, the CDR3 is TGTGCCAGCAGTCAACCGGGACTCGGCTATGGCTACACCTTC.

The genes are TRBV5-4 and TRBJ1-4, with D maybe TRBD1 (5 bases). V lost 2 bases to trimming and J lost 8 bases, with 19 bases between them. Germline V gene data show CDR1 as SGHNT and CDR2 as YYREEE (reference sequence). There are 16 residues in the CDR3. DNA for the CDR3: TGTGCCAGCAGCTTAATGTACCCGGGGGGAAGAGAAAAACTGTTTTTT. It codes for CASSLMYPGGREKLFF.